This TCR beta chain was found in a study of T cell responses to AZD1222 COVID-19 vaccine. The table came from immunoSEQ multiplex PCR; TCRdb's copy has only in-frame clones and leaves some out. The repertoire consists of roughly 180,000 clones, with 90% to 95% occurring once and the leading ten covering over 7.5%. CDR3 length: 17 amino acids. Germline assignment: CDR1 SGDLS and CDR2 YYNGEE. Trimming removed 2 bases from V and 7 bases from J; junction bases left unmatched: 15. The sequence was obtained from an adult in good health. The sequencing used peripheral blood, collected on day 0 of AZD1222 vaccination. The V gene is TRBV9, the J gene TRBJ2-1; TRBD2 aligns across 7 bases. The CDR3 region has the DNA TGTGCCAGCAGCGTTCGGACGAGTGCGGGAGCAAAGAATGAGCAGTTCTTC. This encodes CASSVRTSAGAKNEQFF.